This T cell receptor (beta chain) is drawn from a study of blood T cell repertoires in COVID-19. Whole-study context: The recovered donors of Cohort 3 showed two negative PCRs, clearance, or symptom resolution.

The protocol was immunoSEQ multiplex PCR, while the TCRdb copy is restricted to in-frame clones and leaves out a portion. This table holds about 280,000 clones, approximately 90% found once. The CDR3 is 16 amino acids. The V gene lost 1 base and the J gene lost 0 bases, with 10 bases spanning the gap. CDR1 is KGHDR, CDR2 SFDVKD, per germline. The source material was PBMCs or T cells enriched from blood (not recorded which). The chain has TRBV24-1 and TRBJ2-3, with D perhaps matching TRBD2 (5 bases). The TCR comes from a woman aged 55 to 70 in a cohort exposed to, infected with or recovered from COVID-19 (not recorded which). The CDR3 DNA reads TGTGCCACCAGTGATTTTGGGCGGGTCAGCACAGATACGCAGTATTTT. Translating it yields CATSDFGRVSTDTQYF.